These 17 T cell receptor beta chains were all obtained from the same sample, sequenced in a study of blood T cell repertoires in COVID-19. Some clones are missing from TCRdb's copy, which holds only in-frame ones; the method was immunoSEQ multiplex PCR. The repertoire holds 350,000 or so clones, with roughly 90% as singletons. Sequenced sample: PBMCs or T cells enriched from blood (not recorded which). These receptors all stem from a woman aged 30 to 39 who had been exposed to COVID-19.

The gene calls are TRBV5-1 and TRBJ2-2; 10 nucleotides match TRBD2. CDR3 length: 19 amino acids. Per germline, CDR1 SGHRS and CDR2 YFSETQ. Unmatched junction bases numbered 13, after V lost 1 base and J lost 4 bases. CDR3 DNA sequence: TGCGCCAGCAGCTTGAGGGGAGCTAGCGGGAGATGGGGCACCGGGGAGCTGTTTTTT. Amino acids: CASSLRGASGRWGTGELFF.

The genes are TRBV28 and TRBJ2-7; 12 bases fit TRBD2. The CDR3 is 20 residues long. Germline CDR1 MDHEN, CDR2 SYDVKM. V dropped 5 bases and J dropped 3; count of bases not matched to a gene: 20. The CDR3 sequence: CASSPPSTSGSFKGYYEQYF. The CDR3, as DNA: TGTGCCAGCAGTCCTCCTTCGACTAGCGGGAGCTTCAAGGGGTACTACGAGCAGTACTTC.

This chain links TRBV10-3 with TRBJ1-5; TRBD1 matches 10 bases. In germline, CDR1 is ENHRY, CDR2 SYGVKD. The CDR3 has 13 residues. The V gene end was trimmed by 6 bases and the J gene end by 8 bases; junction bases not matched to a gene: 4. The CDR3 DNA sequence: TGTGCCATCAGAGGACAGGGGGGTGAGCCCCAGCATTTT. It is translated as CAIRGQGGEPQHF.

This clone has a single count. The CDR3: CASSLYPPTAGGIYEQYF. CDR3 bases: TGTGCCAGCAGTTTATATCCCCCTACTGCGGGAGGTATTTACGAGCAGTACTTC. The genes are TRBV27 and TRBJ2-7; 8 positions match TRBD2. Germline V gives CDR1 MNHEY, CDR2 SMNVEV (reference sequence). Trimming removed 1 base from V and 4 bases from J; junction bases left unmatched: 15. The CDR3 is 18 residues long.

The rearrangement joins TRBV29-1 to TRBJ1-2; D not resolved. The CDR3 is made up of 12 amino acids. Trimming shortened V by 3 bases and J by 8 bases, and 13 bases separated the two germline ends. Germline values: CDR1 SQVTM, CDR2 ANQGSEA. The CDR3 reads CSVDRQDWGYTF. CDR3 coding DNA: TGCAGCGTTGACAGACAAGATTGGGGCTACACCTTC. The full variable domain, rest sourced from reference TRBV29-1 and TRBJ1-2, is SAVISQKPSRDICQRGTSLTIQCQVDSQVTMMFWYRQQPGQSLTLIATANQGSEATYESGFVIDKFPISRPNLTFSTLTVSNMSPEDSSIYLCSVDRQDWGYTFGSGTRLTVV.

The chain joins TRBV18 to TRBJ1-2; maybe TRBD1 (5 bases). The V gene lost 1 base and the J gene lost 5 bases, with 11 bases spanning the gap. Germline V gene sequence: CDR1 KGHSH, CDR2 LQKENI. The CDR3 loop spans 14 amino acids. The CDR3 reads CASSPQGGGYGYTF. Here the CDR3 DNA reads TGTGCCAGCTCACCACAGGGTGGGGGGTATGGCTACACCTTC.

The J gene is TRBJ2-2, the V gene TRBV12-5; 7 bases are a match to TRBD1. The CDR3 consists of 15 residues. V shed 4 bases, J shed 0 bases, and the junction held 2 bases outside the gene matches. Germline-derived CDR1 and CDR2 are LGHNT and FRNRAP. The CDR3 DNA is TGTGCTAGTGGTTGGGGGACAGCGAACACCGGGGAGCTGTTTTTT. Translation: CASGWGTANTGELFF.

The chain carries TRBV28 and TRBJ1-1; 7 positions match TRBD1. This CDR3 is built from 18 residues. Trimming cost V 7 bases and J 0 bases; bases outside gene matches: 17. CDR1 is MDHEN and CDR2 is SYDVKM in the germline V gene. The CDR3 DNA is TGTGCCAGCATTTCCCCGAGAGGGGGCCATCGATTGAACACTGAAGCTTTCTTT. Translating gives CASISPRGGHRLNTEAFF. The full variable domain, completed using reference TRBV28 and TRBJ1-1, is DVKVTQSSRYLVKRTGEKVFLECVQDMDHENMFWYRQDPGLGLRLIYFSYDVKMKEKGDIPEGYSVSREKKERFSLILESASTNQTSMYLCASISPRGGHRLNTEAFFGQGTRLTVV.

V usage is TRBV12-5 and J usage is TRBJ2-2; a weak D match, TRBD2 (6 bases). The germline gives CDR1 LGHNT, CDR2 FRNRAP. The CDR3 sequence is 16 residues long. Trimming took off 6 bases at V and 1 base at J, with 15 bases between the two ends. The CDR3 protein is CASGPGQRVNTGELFF. CDR3 DNA sequence: TGTGCTAGTGGCCCCGGGCAGCGGGTGAACACCGGGGAGCTGTTTTTT. Supplemented by reference TRBV12-5 and TRBJ2-2, the full variable domain reads DARVTQTPRHKVTEMGQEVTMRCQPILGHNTVFWYRQTMMQGLELLAYFRNRAPLDDSGMPKDRFSAEMPDATLATLKIQPSEPRDSAVYFCASGPGQRVNTGELFFGEGSRLTVL.

This clone was observed a handful of times. Here the CDR3 reads CASSQSGTGEVSVQPQHF. The CDR3 DNA reads as TGTGCCAGCAGCCAATCCGGGACAGGGGAAGTGTCGGTTCAGCCCCAGCATTTT. The V call is TRBV7-9, the J call TRBJ1-5; 10 bases match TRBD1. Germline lookup yields CDR1 SEHNR and CDR2 FQNEAQ (reference sequence). The CDR3 totals 18 residues. The V and J ends lost 5 bases and 6 bases, in that order; junction bases with no gene match: 16.

V is TRBV6-5 and J is TRBJ1-3; D ambiguous. Trimming took 0 bases from V and 4 from J, leaving 7 bases between them. Germline V gives CDR1 MNHEY, CDR2 SVGAGI. CDR3 length equals 14 residues. Here the CDR3 DNA reads TGTGCCAGCAGTTACTCCCGAGTGGGAAACACCATATATTTT. The encoded protein is CASSYSRVGNTIYF.

The chain uses TRBV5-1 and TRBJ2-3; 9 positions match TRBD2. The V and J ends lost 0 bases and 0 bases, in that order; junction bases with no gene match: 2. This CDR3 is built from 16 residues. CDR1 and CDR2 (germline): SGHRS, YFSETQ. The CDR3 loop is CASSLGTSESTDTQYF. The CDR3 DNA reads TGCGCCAGCAGCTTGGGGACTAGCGAAAGCACAGATACGCAGTATTTT.

In DNA form, the CDR3 reads TGTGCCTGGAGGTGGGGGGGCGCGCACACTGAAGCTTTCTTT. It translates to CAWRWGGAHTEAFF. This sequence joins TRBV30 and TRBJ1-1; tentative D call: TRBD1 (6 bases). There are 14 residues in the CDR3. The ends were cut back, 3 bases at V and 3 bases at J, with 14 bases in the middle. Germline V gives CDR1 GTSNPN, CDR2 SVGIG (reference sequence).

The chain uses TRBV14 and TRBJ2-2, with 7 nucleotides matching TRBD2. Germline V gene data show CDR1 as SGHDN and CDR2 as FVKESK. The CDR3 length is 13 residues. Trimming took 0 bases from V and 11 from J; bases not matched to a gene: 3. CDR3 loop: CASSQEGGSELFF. In nucleotides, the CDR3 is TGTGCCAGCAGCCAAGAGGGCGGGAGCGAGCTGTTTTTT.

The V gene is TRBV10-3, the J gene TRBJ2-7, with 9 bases that match TRBD2. V lost 10 bases to trimming and J lost 2 bases; unmatched junction nucleotides: 3. Germline V CDR1 and CDR2: ENHRY, SYGVKD. CDR3 size: 12 residues. DNA of the CDR3: TGTGCCACGGGACTAGCCACCTACGAGCAGTACTTC. This gives the protein CATGLATYEQYF.

The chain uses TRBV28 and TRBJ1-5, with D uncertain. V lost 7 bases and J lost 3, with 4 bases in between. There are 11 residues in the CDR3. The germline V gene has CDR1 MDHEN and CDR2 SYDVKM. The CDR3 DNA reads as TGTGCCAGCACCAACAATCAGCCCCAGCATTTT. Translating it yields CASTNNQPQHF. The variable domain in full, with the rest retrieved from reference TRBV28 and TRBJ1-5, is DVKVTQSSRYLVKRTGEKVFLECVQDMDHENMFWYRQDPGLGLRLIYFSYDVKMKEKGDIPEGYSVSREKKERFSLILESASTNQTSMYLCASTNNQPQHFGDGTRLSIL.

The chain uses TRBV7-8 and TRBJ2-5; possibly TRBD2 for D (5 bases). The CDR3 is made up of 14 amino acids. Germline CDR1 is SGHVS and CDR2 is FQNEAQ. Trimming stripped 7 bases from V and 5 bases from J, with 17 bases between. The chain's CDR3 is CASTPGSSRETQYF. The CDR3 DNA sequence: TGTGCCAGCACCCCGGGATCCTCCCGGGAGACCCAGTACTTC. Complete variable domain (other parts from reference TRBV7-8 and TRBJ2-5): GAGVSQSPRYKVAKRGQDVALRCDPISGHVSLFWYQQALGQGPEFLTYFQNEAQLDKSGLPSDRFFAERPEGSVSTLKIQRTQQEDSAVYLCASTPGSSRETQYFGPGTRLLVL.